This T cell receptor (beta chain) was captured in a study of CD8+ T cells in alopecia areata. The CDR3 has 13 amino acids. V dropped 3 bases and J dropped 5 bases, with 10 bases sitting between them. CDR1 and CDR2 from the germline V gene are SGDLS and YYNGEE. Sample treatment: oral pan-JAK inhibitor, 5-10 mg twice daily. Study-wide points: Scalp clonality and expanded CD8+ clones among the top 100 were significantly decreased by tofacitinib. Throughout tofacitinib, many expanded lesional clones continued to persist in scalp and blood. Baseline CD8+ expansion's link to response remains uncertain, as there was one nonresponder.

About this clone itself: What it recognizes is unknown.

Reverse transcribed after extraction, RNA yielded cDNA as the sequencing template. Repertoires were generated with immunoSEQ multiplex PCR, while TCRdb's copy carries only in-frame clones and drops some. Here the sample spans tens of thousands of clones, just over 70% being singletons. The sequence came from a human donor with alopecia areata. This chain uses TRBV9 with TRBJ2-3; TRBD2 is a possible D gene (6 bases). The material was CD8+ T cells sorted from blood, obtained between weeks 43 and 45, from a patient treated with tofacitinib. CDR3 amino acids: CASSALGGDTQYF. The CDR3 nucleotides are TGTGCCAGCAGCGCCTTGGGGGGAGATACGCAGTATTTT.